A single TCR beta chain is shown here with its context. The target antigen is unknown. V was clipped by 4 bases and J by 0 bases, with 19 bases between them. The germline gives CDR1 SGHDT, CDR2 YYEEEE. CDR3 length: 17 residues. Repertoires were generated with immunoSEQ multiplex PCR, while TCRdb's copy carries only in-frame clones and drops some. The profile covers tens of thousands of clones, with roughly 84% appearing a single time and around 2.7% taken by the ten largest. This specimen belongs to a study of OX40 agonist ivuxolimab in advanced cancers. Overall study: Earlier treatment with anti-PD-1, anti-PD-L1 or anti-CTLA-4 was permitted, and roughly 42% had received some.

Study observations and caveats: Among some nonresponders, normalized T-cell clonal expansion was also low. Among the lowest peripheral clonal expansion occurred in 0.1-3.0 mg/kg partial responders.

This specimen was CD4+ or CD8+ T cells sorted from blood, taken in a trial of the OX40 agonist ivuxolimab. The rearrangement uses TRBV5-6 and TRBJ1-2; D not certain. The sequence came from an adult with an advanced solid tumor such as melanoma, head and neck, liver or kidney cancer. For the CDR3, the DNA is TGTGCCAGCAGCCCTTCGGTTAGACGGCCATCTAACTATGGCTACACCTTC. Amino acid sequence: CASSPSVRRPSNYGYTF.